This T cell receptor (beta chain) was found in a study of T cell responses to AZD1222 COVID-19 vaccine listed by TCRdb under 2021. Context from the whole study: AZD1222 recipients with second doses at about 4 weeks or about 12 weeks were pooled, because spike-specific TCR depth and breadth did not differ between schedules. A total of 230 to 250 trial participants underwent TCR sequencing, of whom some 210 received two doses of AZD1222 and some 26 received two doses of the MenACWY control vaccine. Enrollment into the trials was organized by age into subgroups of 18-55, 56-69 and 70-plus years, and those subgroups contained approximately 160, 26 and 62 TCR-sequenced participants, respectively.

A single count supports this clone. Its antigen is unknown. Per-base quality was not reported, and no clone a single base away is much larger than it. Per the publication, the time point label means: baseline before first vaccination. Samples from vaccinated people were obtained from the UK trials COV001 and COV002, which included a single-blind randomized controlled phase 2/3 trial of AZD1222 (ChAdOx1 nCoV-19) in healthy adults. Trial participant PBMC samples were collected at day 0 and day 28 after the second dose for TCRbeta chain sequencing. Reading the germline V gene (reference sequence) gives CDR1 SEHNR and CDR2 FQNEAQ. Trimming takes 11 bases from V and 1 base from J, and the germline ends sit 15 bases apart. Spanning cysteine to phenylalanine, the CDR3 consists of 13 amino acids. The CDR3 DNA has 39 bases and is translated from base 1. The CDR3 regions of human TCRbeta chains were analyzed by immunosequencing. In the paper's pipeline: TCRs in the repertoires were matched against a reference library of SARS-CoV-2-specific TCRs that had been generated with the MIRA antigen-specificity platform. Breadth was defined as the fraction of unique TCRs that were SARS-CoV-2-associated, and depth was defined as the fraction of total T cells that were SARS-CoV-2-associated. Each spike-specific TCR was assigned to its reactive spike region and to a CD4 or CD8 class using the MIRA data. Log10-transformed breadth and depth values were compared by one-way ANOVA with Sidak's multiple comparisons tests. TCRdb stores this immuneACCESS table with in-frame sequences only. Part of the clones is absent; in the studies checked, under half of the shortfall reflects unresolved V genes, and no reason is known for the rest. V and J calls and clone size follow that table, whereas D and trimming were derived from the DNA. The sample table lists 200,000 or so clones, 85% to 95% of them with a count of one. The ten largest clones represent roughly 10% of the sample.

Results and caveats for the whole study, not just this receptor: Because no day 14 peak-response samples were available, repertoires were characterized only after the peak T cell response. Spike-specific TCR breadth and depth rose significantly after two AZD1222 doses compared with day 0 and with MenACWY recipients. Participants were mostly white British and included more females than males, and it was suggested by the authors that clonal diversity may have been underestimated. Conclusions about previously exposed vaccinees are limited because only five to seven AZD1222 recipients were SARS-CoV-2 seropositive at baseline. In the small 56-69-year group, the increase in depth fell short of significance, most likely because of low power. Reportedly, close to half of the unique spike-specific TCRs recognized epitopes lying outside the regions that are mutated in the B.1.351 and B.1.1.7 variants. CD4 TCRs associated with the vaccine covered the entire spike protein, and the dominant responses were in regions 160-218 and 743-854.

The chain joins TRBV7-9 to TRBJ2-7, with the D gene uncertain. Source: peripheral blood, taken on day 0 of AZD1222 vaccination. This receptor was obtained from an adult in good health. The CDR3 here reads CACHDGISYEQYF. The base sequence is TGTGCCTGCCACGACGGAATTTCCTACGAGCAGTACTTC.